The 28 T cell receptor beta chains listed next were all sequenced from one sample in a study of T cells in Graves' hyperthyroidism and ophthalmopathy. Amplification yielded TCR beta CDR3 regions, with RNA transcripts as the source. The HTBI primer set drove a first-round RT-PCR of the TCR CDR3. TCRdb fed the multiplex PCR reads into MiXCR, producing one record per CDR3 protein. The repertoire consists of about 210,000 distinct CDR3 sequences, with roughly 18% occurring once and the leading ten covering approximately 50%. Sequenced: blood. The receptors derive from a man aged 50-59 years with Graves' hyperthyroidism.

The chain employs TRBV3-1 and TRBJ1-1; D uncertain. V gave up 5 bases and J gave up 1 base, with 11 bases separating them. The CDR3 is made up of 14 amino acids. The germline gives CDR1 LGHDT, CDR2 YNNKEL (reference sequence). The CDR3 DNA reads as TGTGCCAGCAGCTTAAACATGGGGAACACTGAAGCTTTCTTT. Its protein product is CASSLNMGNTEAFF.

The V gene is TRBV25-1, the J gene TRBJ1-5; D may be TRBD1 (5 bases). The CDR3 is 13 residues long. The germline V gene has CDR1 MGHDK and CDR2 SYGVNS. V shed 4 bases and J shed 7 bases, with 11 bases lying between them. CDR3 protein: CASSAGPGQPQHF. CDR3 in DNA: TGTGCCAGCAGTGCAGGGCCGGGGCAGCCCCAGCATTTT.

This clonotype was seen repeatedly, ten times or more. The chain employs TRBV2 and TRBJ2-7; 8 nucleotides align to TRBD1. V shed 7 bases, J shed 6 bases, and the junction held 8 bases outside the gene matches. Germline CDR1 is SNHLY and CDR2 is FYNNEI. There are 13 residues in the CDR3. CDR3 sequence reads: CASTWDRTVEQYF. Written as DNA, the CDR3 is TGTGCCAGCACATGGGACAGGACGGTCGAGCAGTACTTC.

In this sample, this clonotype turned up a few times. The chain uses TRBV13 and TRBJ1-1, with TRBD1 matching 10 bases. Trimming removed 4 bases from V and 6 bases from J; junction bases left unmatched: 14. The germline V gene encodes CDR1 PRHDT and CDR2 FYEKMQ (reference sequence). CDR3 size: 17 residues. The CDR3 loop reads CASSSTWAGTGESEAFF. CDR3 coding DNA: TGTGCCAGCAGCTCAACCTGGGCCGGGACAGGGGAGTCTGAAGCTTTCTTT.

The V gene is TRBV11-2, the J gene TRBJ2-1; 10 nucleotides agree with TRBD1. The germline gives CDR1 SGHAT, CDR2 FQNNGV. V shed 1 base, J shed 15 bases, and the junction held 12 bases outside the gene matches. The CDR3 contains 15 residues. The CDR3 DNA is TGTGCCAGCAGCTTAGCCTCGTATCGGGACAGGGGACTGTTCTTC. The encoded protein is CASSLASYRDRGLFF.

The chain recombines TRBV30 with TRBJ1-4, with 9 bases aligning to TRBD1. CDR1 and CDR2 from the germline V gene are GTSNPN and SVGIG (reference sequence). The V segment lost 4 bases and the J segment 8 bases; nucleotides outside the gene matches: 8. This CDR3 has 14 residues. DNA of the CDR3: TGTGCCTGGACCTTGCGGGACAGGGCCGAAAAACTGTTTTTT. As protein: CAWTLRDRAEKLFF.

This clonotype was detected a few times. This chain uses TRBV24-1 with TRBJ2-3, with TRBD2 matching over 7 bases. The V and J ends lost 2 bases and 2 bases, in that order; junction bases with no gene match: 9. This CDR3 spans 17 amino acids. The germline V gene has CDR1 KGHDR and CDR2 SFDVKD. CDR3: CATSDYLAGANTDTQYF. In nucleotides, the CDR3 is TGTGCCACCAGTGATTACTTGGCGGGAGCGAACACAGATACGCAGTATTTT.

The DNA of the CDR3 is TGTGCCAGCAGTTTTCAAGCGGGAGTGGGGGAGCAGTACTTC. Translation gives CASSFQAGVGEQYF. The V and J genes are TRBV27 and TRBJ2-7; 8 nucleotides match TRBD2. Germline V gives CDR1 MNHEY, CDR2 SMNVEV (reference sequence). There are 14 residues in the CDR3. V lost 3 bases and J lost 7; bases outside the gene matches: 8.

This clonotype was seen only a few times. J is TRBJ2-2 and V is TRBV28; tentative D call: TRBD2 (5 bases). The CDR3 covers 13 residues. Germline CDR1 is MDHEN and CDR2 is SYDVKM. V lost 3 bases and J lost 4, with 6 bases in between. The DNA of the CDR3 is TGTGCCAGCAGTTTGGACTTCACCGGGGAGCTGTTTTTT. It codes for CASSLDFTGELFF.

The chain carries TRBV20-1 and TRBJ1-1; unclear D gene. The CDR3 contains 13 residues. The V and J ends lost 6 bases and 3 bases respectively, with 14 bases between them. Germline assignment: CDR1 DFQATT and CDR2 SNEGSKA (reference sequence). The CDR3 sequence is CSALGPLDTEAFF. The DNA for the CDR3 is TGCAGTGCATTAGGACCTTTGGACACTGAAGCTTTCTTT.

The rearrangement links TRBV7-2 to TRBJ1-2; D gene unclear. V was pared by 5 bases and J by 4 bases, with 17 bases between. The CDR3 has 15 amino acids. CDR1 is SGHTA and CDR2 is FQGNSA in the germline V gene. CDR3 nucleotide sequence: TGTGCCAGCAGCGAATACGGCAGTTTTTCCTATGGCTACACCTTC. Protein: CASSEYGSFSYGYTF. Complete variable domain (other parts from reference TRBV7-2 and TRBJ1-2): GAGVSQSPSNKVTEKGKDVELRCDPISGHTALYWYRQSLGQGLEFLIYFQGNSAPDKSGLPSDRFSAERTGGSVSTLTIQRTQQEDSAVYLCASSEYGSFSYGYTFGSGTRLTVV.

The chain employs TRBV6-4 and TRBJ2-2; 10 nucleotides agree with TRBD1. Trimming removed 4 bases from V and 7 bases from J; junction bases left unmatched: 6. The CDR3 has 15 residues. Germline-derived CDR1 and CDR2 are MRHNA and SNTAGT. The CDR3: CASSAGQGDIGELFF. The CDR3 nucleotides are TGTGCCAGCAGTGCCGGACAGGGGGACATCGGGGAGCTGTTTTTT.

This clonotype was counted many times. The chain is built from TRBV18 and TRBJ1-1; D gene ambiguous. The CDR3 contains 14 residues. The V gene lost 1 base and the J gene lost 0 bases, with 6 bases spanning the gap. Per the germline V gene, CDR1 is KGHSH and CDR2 is LQKENI. As DNA, the CDR3 is TGTGCCAGCTCACCACAGGAGTTGAACACTGAAGCTTTCTTT. Translated: CASSPQELNTEAFF.

This clonotype was found many times. The chain is built from TRBV20-1 and TRBJ1-1; tentatively, D is TRBD1 (5 bases). Trimming removed 3 bases at V and 5 bases at J, with 16 bases between. CDR1 DFQATT and CDR2 SNEGSKA come from the germline V gene (reference sequence). The CDR3 length is 14 residues. The CDR3 loop reads CSASWGNRGTEAFF. The CDR3 DNA is TGCAGTGCTAGCTGGGGGAATCGTGGTACTGAAGCTTTCTTT.

The V call is TRBV28, the J call TRBJ2-6; unclear D gene. Per the germline V gene, CDR1 is MDHEN and CDR2 is SYDVKM. V shed 6 bases and J shed 2 bases, with 14 bases lying between them. The CDR3 runs 16 residues. The CDR3 protein is CASSSNGGAGANVLTF. The CDR3 coding sequence is TGTGCCAGCAGCTCCAATGGTGGCGCTGGGGCCAACGTCCTGACTTTC.

This clonotype was seen many times. The chain joins TRBV12-3 or TRBV12-4 to TRBJ1-2; perhaps TRBD1 as D (6 bases). The length of the CDR3 is 15 residues. V gave up 6 bases and J gave up 2 bases, with 16 bases separating them. CDR3 protein: CASSKTSQGNYGYTF. The CDR3 DNA is TGTGCCAGCAGCAAAACATCACAGGGAAACTATGGCTACACCTTC.

The CDR3 sequence: CAISDPGTGASDTQYF. The CDR3 nucleotides read TGTGCCATCAGTGACCCCGGGACAGGGGCTTCAGATACGCAGTATTTT. This chain connects TRBV10-3 to TRBJ2-3; 10 bases align to TRBD1. V dropped 3 bases and J dropped 4; count of bases not matched to a gene: 7. The CDR3 covers 16 residues. CDR1 is ENHRY, CDR2 SYGVKD, per germline.

The chain is built from TRBV10-3 and TRBJ2-7, with 12 bases aligning to TRBD1. J lost 5 bases, V lost 3 bases, and 5 bases had no gene match. Germline CDR1 and CDR2: ENHRY and SYGVKD. The CDR3 has 15 amino acids. CDR3 in amino acids: CAISDRDRGLHEQYF. The CDR3 DNA reads as TGTGCCATCAGTGACCGGGACAGGGGGCTCCACGAGCAGTACTTC.

In its sample, this clonotype was seen many times. The DNA of the CDR3 is TGTGCCAGCAGCTCCAGACAGGCGCGAACTAATGAAAAACTGTTTTTT. It is translated as CASSSRQARTNEKLFF. The V call is TRBV28, the J call TRBJ1-4, with D maybe TRBD1 (6 bases). The ends were cut back, 6 bases at V and 1 base at J, with 15 bases in the middle. The V gene's germline CDR1 is MDHEN and CDR2 SYDVKM. This CDR3 is built from 16 residues.

This clonotype is a singleton in its sample. This chain connects TRBV9 to TRBJ1-4, with D hard to call. Trimming pared 4 bases from V and 0 bases from J, leaving 13 bases between. Germline values: CDR1 SGDLS, CDR2 YYNGEE. The CDR3 length is 16 residues. CDR3 amino acids: CASSFSPLATNEKLFF. The DNA of the CDR3 is TGTGCCAGCAGCTTCTCCCCGCTTGCAACTAATGAAAAACTGTTTTTT.

Ten or more counts support this clonotype. The chain links TRBV20-1 to TRBJ2-7, with TRBD2 matching over 8 bases. The V segment lost 6 bases and the J segment 6 bases; nucleotides outside the gene matches: 7. Germline V gene sequence: CDR1 DFQATT, CDR2 SNEGSKA (reference sequence). The CDR3 length is 12 residues. This CDR3 is CSAAGTSFEQYF. The CDR3 coding sequence is TGCAGTGCCGCCGGGACTAGTTTCGAGCAGTACTTC.

V gene TRBV20-1 combines with J gene TRBJ2-2, with D unresolved. The germline CDR1 and CDR2 sequences are DFQATT and SNEGSKA (reference sequence). V was cut by 1 base and J by 6 bases, with 9 bases left in between. The CDR3 covers 13 residues. CDR3 protein: CSARVDAAGELFF. CDR3 sequence (DNA): TGCAGTGCTAGAGTCGATGCGGCCGGGGAGCTGTTTTTT.

This clonotype was seen ten or more times. The genes are TRBV7-9 and TRBJ2-5, with 10 bases lining up with TRBD1. With 3 bases clipped from V and 9 bases from J, the junction kept 7 bases outside the gene matches. This CDR3 contains 14 residues. Per the germline V gene, CDR1 is SEHNR and CDR2 is FQNEAQ (reference sequence). CDR3 in amino acids: CASSLGQGLDAQYF. The CDR3 region has the DNA TGTGCCAGCAGCTTGGGACAGGGGCTTGACGCCCAGTACTTC.

This clonotype was seen a handful of times. The V and J genes are TRBV12-3 or TRBV12-4 and TRBJ2-3, with D perhaps matching TRBD2 (5 bases). The ends were cut back, 8 bases at V and 4 bases at J, with 22 bases in the middle. The CDR3 sequence is 16 residues long. The CDR3 loop is CASDGVASLAADTQYF. The CDR3 DNA is TGTGCCAGCGATGGAGTGGCTAGCCTGGCCGCAGATACGCAGTATTTT.

The sample holds a few counts of this clonotype. The rearrangement links TRBV4-2 to TRBJ1-4; D unclear. Between the trimmed V and J ends, which lost 3 bases and 0 bases, there was a span of 11 bases. Germline-derived CDR1 and CDR2 are LGHNA and YNFKEQ. CDR3 size: 16 residues. CDR3 in amino acids: CASSHPQRATNEKLFF. The CDR3 DNA sequence: TGTGCCAGCAGCCACCCCCAGCGAGCAACTAATGAAAAACTGTTTTTT.

In its sample, this clonotype was seen many times. This chain joins TRBV6-2 or TRBV6-3 and TRBJ2-1, with a weak D call TRBD2 (6 bases). Germline V gene sequence: CDR1 MNHEY, CDR2 SVGEGT. The ends were cut back, 5 bases at V and 8 bases at J, with 16 bases in the middle. The CDR3 is 14 residues long. CDR3: CASSAWGESDEQFF. The CDR3 DNA sequence: TGTGCCAGCAGTGCTTGGGGGGAGTCGGATGAGCAGTTCTTC.

This clonotype occurred many times. The chain joins TRBV28 to TRBJ2-6; 9 nucleotides align to TRBD1. The length of the CDR3 is 16 residues. Germline values: CDR1 MDHEN, CDR2 SYDVKM. Unmatched junction bases numbered 10, after V lost 10 bases and J lost 3 bases. This CDR3 reads CATRDRVFRGANVLTF. The CDR3 DNA reads as TGTGCCACCCGGGACAGGGTATTCCGTGGGGCCAACGTCCTGACTTTC.

This clonotype showed up just a few times. The rearrangement uses TRBV18 and TRBJ2-1; the D gene is possibly TRBD2 (6 bases). Germline lookup yields CDR1 KGHSH and CDR2 LQKENI. Trimming took off 0 bases at V and 6 bases at J, with 9 bases between the two ends. The CDR3 contains 14 residues. The CDR3 is CASSPPGGFNEQFF. As DNA, the CDR3 is TGTGCCAGCTCACCACCGGGGGGATTCAATGAGCAGTTCTTC.